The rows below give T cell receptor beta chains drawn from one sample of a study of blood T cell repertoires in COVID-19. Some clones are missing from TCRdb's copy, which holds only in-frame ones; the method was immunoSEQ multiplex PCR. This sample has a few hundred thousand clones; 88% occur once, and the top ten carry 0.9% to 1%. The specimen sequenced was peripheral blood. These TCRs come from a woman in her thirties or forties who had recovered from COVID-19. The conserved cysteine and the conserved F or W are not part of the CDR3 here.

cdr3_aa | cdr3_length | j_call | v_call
ASSQSGGYNEQF | 12 | TRBJ2-1 | TRBV3-1/TRBV3-2
ASSPLGTGEQY | 11 | TRBJ2-7 | TRBV18
ASSYLAGVLETQY | 13 | TRBJ2-5 | TRBV6-2/TRBV6-3
ASSPPGQGGNQPQH | 14 | TRBJ1-5 | TRBV19
ASSQDRVSGRGPTSYNEQF | 19 | TRBJ2-1 | TRBV14
ASSPLPGQMNEKLF | 14 | TRBJ1-4 | TRBV6-2/TRBV6-3
ASSQLAGGSYNEQF | 14 | TRBJ2-1 | TRBV11-3
ASSQVLAGHNEQF | 13 | TRBJ2-1 | TRBV11-3
ASSLGLAGVAWETQY | 15 | TRBJ2-5 | TRBV7-9
ASSWGQGHNEQF | 12 | TRBJ2-1 | TRBV5-6
SGGPGGDTQY | 10 | TRBJ2-3 | TRBV29-1
ASSPRTGPYGYT | 12 | TRBJ1-2 | TRBV5-5
ASSQERASAYNEQF | 14 | TRBJ2-1 | TRBV3-1/TRBV3-2
ASSLRGEGYSGNTIY | 15 | TRBJ1-3 | TRBV7-6
ASSYSTSYEQY | 11 | TRBJ2-7 | TRBV6-2/TRBV6-3
ASNRGQGPYEQY | 12 | TRBJ2-7 | TRBV27
ASSYGTVQETQY | 12 | TRBJ2-5 | TRBV5-1
ASSELAVQETQY | 12 | TRBJ2-5 | TRBV11-3
ASRPGGQISGNTIY | 14 | TRBJ1-3 | TRBV27
ASSYAGGEQF | 10 | TRBJ2-1 | TRBV6-5
ASGAAQGGGGYT | 12 | TRBJ1-2 | TRBV3-1/TRBV3-2
ASSLGDRGPVGELF | 14 | TRBJ2-2 | TRBV5-4
ASTPPSRTGEQY | 12 | TRBJ2-7 | TRBV7-2
AWSVWSTPGGYGYT | 14 | TRBJ1-2 | TRBV30
AISRSGDQETQY | 12 | TRBJ2-5 | TRBV10-3
ASSSSGGYIQY | 11 | TRBJ2-4 | TRBV12-3/TRBV12-4
ASGAGPLNEQF | 11 | TRBJ2-1 | TRBV5-1
ASSREGSSYNEQF | 13 | TRBJ2-1 | TRBV27
ASSQVTGPSSYEQY | 14 | TRBJ2-7 | TRBV4-3
ASSHSGRTGNEQF | 13 | TRBJ2-1 | TRBV3-1/TRBV3-2
ASSHGLAGGAPTSGQY | 16 | TRBJ2-7 | TRBV4-2
ASSFGEGGNSPLH | 13 | TRBJ1-6 | TRBV5-1